The present T cell receptor (beta chain) was sequenced within a study of CD8+ T cells in alopecia areata. About the study: The SALT score measured affected scalp surface percentage in treated patients.

The CDR3 has 13 residues. Germline CDR1 and CDR2: LNHNV and YYDKDF (reference sequence). V lost 3 bases and J lost 8; bases outside the gene matches: 4. In this sample, this clone turned up a few times. Its antigen is not identified. RNA was extracted and reverse transcribed into cDNA as the sequencing template. The table came from immunoSEQ multiplex PCR; TCRdb's copy has only in-frame clones and leaves some out. The repertoire has about 180,000 clones, about 53% of them found once; the top ten carry 10% to 13%. Treatment defined: oral pan-JAK inhibitor, 5-10 mg twice daily. Study-wide results and caveats: Alphabeta T cells residing in normal skin are also sequenced in scalp samples. Elevated clonality characterized lesional scalp relative to normal scalp, particularly in alopecia totalis/universalis. Many expanded lesional clones stayed in scalp and blood while on tofacitinib.

This specimen consisted of CD8+ T cells sorted from blood, obtained at week 24, from a patient treated with tofacitinib. The chain combines TRBV15 with TRBJ2-3; 8 nucleotides agree with TRBD2. This sequence was found in a human donor with alopecia areata. For the CDR3, the DNA is TGTGCCACCAGCAGCTACGGGGGGGCTACGCAGTATTTT. Protein sequence: CATSSYGGATQYF.